These 25 T cell receptor beta chains were sequenced from one sample in a study of blood T cell repertoires in COVID-19 (dated by TCRdb to 2018 to 2021). The protocol used for the library was the immunoSEQ multiplex PCR assay. TCRdb stores this immuneACCESS table with in-frame sequences only. Part of the clones is absent; in the studies checked, under half of the shortfall reflects unresolved V genes, and no reason is known for the rest. This sample holds hundreds of thousands of clones; about nine tenths were observed only once. The top ten hold more than 1.4% of the sample. Sequenced: peripheral blood. The receptor source for this set is a woman in her 30s with active or convalescent COVID-19.

As to this clone: Different DNA sequences within this sample yield the same CDR3. This chain connects TRBV7-9 to TRBJ1-2; maybe TRBD1 (5 bases). Germline CDR1 and CDR2: SEHNR and FQNEAQ (reference sequence). The CDR3 spans 14 residues. Trimming stripped 1 base from V and 2 bases from J, with 8 bases between. The CDR3 nucleotides are TGTGCCAGCAGCTTAGTCGGGGGAAACTATGGCTACACCTTC. Protein sequence: CASSLVGGNYGYTF.

This clone has just a few counts. This rearrangement joins TRBV5-1 to TRBJ2-7, with D uncertain. V was cut by 2 bases and J by 0 bases, with 12 bases left in between. The CDR3 has 15 residues. The V gene's germline CDR1 is SGHRS and CDR2 YFSETQ. CDR3 protein: CASSLELSSSYEQYF. DNA for the CDR3: TGCGCCAGCAGCTTAGAACTGTCGAGCTCCTACGAGCAGTACTTC.

The rearrangement links TRBV6-5 to TRBJ1-2; 8 nucleotides match TRBD1. The germline CDR1 and CDR2 sequences are MNHEY and SVGAGI. The junction had 12 bases not matched to a gene; V was cut back by 4 bases and J by 8 bases. The CDR3 is made up of 15 amino acids. The CDR3 DNA sequence: TGTGCCAGCAGTTCTTACCCTGGACAGGGCTTCGGCTACACCTTC. This gives the protein CASSSYPGQGFGYTF.

The chain recombines TRBV14 with TRBJ2-2; no clear D gene. V was clipped by 1 base and J by 4 bases, with 7 bases between them. Germline values: CDR1 SGHDN, CDR2 FVKESK. The CDR3 covers 14 residues. The CDR3 nucleotides read TGTGCCAGCAGCCAAGCTCAGTTCACCGGGGAGCTGTTTTTT. It translates to CASSQAQFTGELFF.

V gene TRBV6-1 combines with J gene TRBJ1-4; D not resolved. CDR1 and CDR2 from the germline V gene are MNHNS and SASEGT. With 2 bases removed from V and 4 bases from J, the gap between germline ends came to 17 bases. This CDR3 spans 17 amino acids. The CDR3 here is CASSEFIGGWGNEKLFF. The CDR3 DNA follows: TGTGCCAGCAGTGAATTTATCGGAGGTTGGGGTAATGAAAAACTGTTTTTT.

The chain has TRBV19 and TRBJ2-3, with 8 bases that match TRBD2. J gave up 1 base and V 4 bases, and 1 base lay outside the gene matches. The CDR3 is 14 amino acids. Germline V gives CDR1 LNHDA, CDR2 SQIVND (reference sequence). The CDR3 loop reads CASSRGLGTDTQYF. The CDR3 region has the DNA TGTGCCAGTAGTAGGGGACTAGGCACAGATACGCAGTATTTT. The full variable domain, rest sourced from reference TRBV19 and TRBJ2-3, is DGGITQSPKYLFRKEGQNVTLSCEQNLNHDAMYWYRQDPGQGLRLIYYSQIVNDFQKGDIAEGYSVSREKKESFPLTVTSAQKNPTAFYLCASSRGLGTDTQYFGPGTRLTVL.

As concerns this clone: Additional DNA sequences in this sample encode the identical CDR3. The chain is built from TRBV5-6 and TRBJ2-2, with 8 bases fitting TRBD1. V lost 3 bases to trimming and J lost 6 bases; unmatched junction nucleotides: 7. The CDR3 runs 15 residues. CDR1 and CDR2 (germline): SGHDT, YYEEEE. CDR3 sequence (DNA): TGTGCCAGCAGCTCCCCAGGGGGCGTTTCCGGGGAGCTGTTTTTT. Its translation: CASSSPGGVSGELFF.

J is TRBJ1-2 and V is TRBV19; tentatively, D is TRBD1 (6 bases). The CDR3 runs 18 residues. Trimming pared 4 bases from V and 4 bases from J, leaving 25 bases between. Germline CDR1 reads LNHDA; CDR2 reads SQIVND (reference sequence). The CDR3, as DNA: TGTGCCAGTAGTACCCCAGGGGTAGGGGCCCTTCTGGGCTATGGCTACACCTTC. The encoded protein is CASSTPGVGALLGYGYTF.

This chain connects TRBV11-2 to TRBJ2-4; no clear D. Trimming left V 0 bases short and J 1 base short, with 16 bases between. This CDR3 region has 18 residues. Germline V lookup: CDR1 SGHAT, CDR2 FQNNGV. The CDR3 reads CASSLDRFGLMAKNIQYF. CDR3 sequence (DNA): TGTGCCAGCAGCTTAGATCGATTCGGGTTAATGGCCAAAAACATTCAGTACTTC. Together with reference TRBV11-2 and TRBJ2-4, the CDR3 gives the full variable domain: EAGVAQSPRYKIIEKRQSVAFWCNPISGHATLYWYQQILGQGPKLLIQFQNNGVVDDSQLPKDRFSAERLKGVDSTLKIQPAKLEDSAVYLCASSLDRFGLMAKNIQYFGAGTRLSVL.

The chain recombines TRBV6-5 with TRBJ1-5, with TRBD1 as a possible D gene (6 bases). This CDR3 is built from 15 residues. V was pared by 7 bases and J by 7 bases, with 20 bases between. From germline, CDR1 is MNHEY and CDR2 SVGAGI. The CDR3 sequence is CASNPDNGGYQPQHF. The CDR3 DNA is TGTGCCAGCAATCCGGATAATGGGGGCTACCAGCCCCAGCATTTT.

The chain has TRBV5-4 and TRBJ1-2; D uncertain. V lost 4 bases and J lost 3, with 16 bases in between. Germline V gene sequence: CDR1 SGHNT, CDR2 YYREEE (reference sequence). The CDR3 sequence is 15 residues long. In nucleotides, the CDR3 is TGTGCCAGCAGCGTGACGCCGACCGGGGACTATGGCTACACCTTC. Protein: CASSVTPTGDYGYTF.

This sequence joins TRBV6-5 and TRBJ1-2, with 8 bases that match TRBD1. The CDR3 is 13 amino acids. Germline assignment: CDR1 MNHEY and CDR2 SVGAGI. The V gene end was trimmed by 7 bases and the J gene end by 4 bases; junction bases not matched to a gene: 5. The CDR3 sequence: CASTGGQAYGYTF. CDR3 bases: TGTGCCAGCACCGGGGGACAGGCCTATGGCTACACCTTC.

The chain carries TRBV5-1 and TRBJ2-1, with D unclear. V lost 3 bases and J lost 7, with 11 bases in between. The CDR3 runs 13 residues. Germline V gene lookup returns CDR1 SGHRS and CDR2 YFSETQ. The CDR3 nucleotides read TGCGCCAGCAGCTCACTCCCGGAGAATGAGCAGTTCTTC. It codes for CASSSLPENEQFF.

This clone has more than one count but fewer than ten. This chain uses TRBV2 with TRBJ1-5; 8 bases line up with TRBD1. The germline gives CDR1 SNHLY, CDR2 FYNNEI. CDR3 length equals 20 residues. After removal of 2 bases from V and 0 bases from J, the junction contained 15 bases not matched to a gene. The CDR3 loop reads CASSENSGDRLLVSNQPQHF. CDR3 nucleotide sequence: TGTGCCAGCAGTGAAAATTCGGGGGACAGGCTACTCGTTAGCAATCAGCCCCAGCATTTT. Complete variable domain (other parts from reference TRBV2 and TRBJ1-5): EPEVTQTPSHQVTQMGQEVILRCVPISNHLYFYWYRQILGQKVEFLVSFYNNEISEKSEIFDDQFSVERPDGSNFTLKIRSTKLEDSAMYFCASSENSGDRLLVSNQPQHFGDGTRLSIL.

The chain couples TRBV5-1 to TRBJ2-5; 11 bases align to TRBD2. CDR3 length: 14 amino acids. Germline-derived CDR1 and CDR2 are SGHRS and YFSETQ. V gave up 9 bases and J gave up 4 bases; unmatched junction bases: 8. Written as DNA, the CDR3 is TGCGCCACCTCGACGGGGACTAGCGGAGAGACCCAGTACTTC. Translation gives CATSTGTSGETQYF.

The genes are TRBV9 and TRBJ1-2; 10 nucleotides match TRBD1. This CDR3 is 15 amino acids long. After removal of 4 bases from V and 8 bases from J, the junction contained 11 bases not matched to a gene. The germline CDR1 and CDR2 sequences are SGDLS and YYNGEE. Written as DNA, the CDR3 is TGTGCCAGCAGCTATACGCCCGGGACAGGGGACGGCTACACCTTC. It specifies CASSYTPGTGDGYTF. Based on the CDR3 plus reference TRBV9 and TRBJ1-2, the full variable domain is DSGVTQTPKHLITATGQRVTLRCSPRSGDLSVYWYQQSLDQGLQFLIQYYNGEERAKGNILERFSAQQFPDLHSELNLSSLELGDSALYFCASSYTPGTGDGYTFGSGTRLTVV.

This clone was picked up one time. The chain employs TRBV5-1 and TRBJ2-2; D may be TRBD2 (6 bases). The CDR3 is 14 residues long. Germline V gene data show CDR1 as SGHRS and CDR2 as YFSETQ. V lost 2 bases and J 6 bases, leaving 11 bases between the germline ends. The CDR3 DNA follows: TGCGCCAGCAGCTTAGGAGGGGTCGCCGGGGAGCTGTTTTTT. Translated, it gives CASSLGGVAGELFF. The full variable domain, completed using reference TRBV5-1 and TRBJ2-2, is KAGVTQTPRYLIKTRGQQVTLSCSPISGHRSVSWYQQTPGQGLQFLFEYFSETQRNKGNFPGRFSGRQFSNSRSEMNVSTLELGDSALYLCASSLGGVAGELFFGEGSRLTVL.

V and J are TRBV30 and TRBJ2-5; the D is unclear. Trimming removed 5 bases at V and 7 bases at J, with 14 bases between. The V gene's germline CDR1 is GTSNPN and CDR2 SVGIG (reference sequence). The CDR3 consists of 12 residues. The DNA of the CDR3 is TGTGCCTGGGATATATTGAGTGGGACCCAGTACTTC. The encoded protein is CAWDILSGTQYF.

V gene TRBV5-1 combines with J gene TRBJ2-1; 8 bases align to TRBD2. This CDR3 contains 14 residues. Trimming removed 0 bases from V and 9 bases from J; junction bases left unmatched: 5. CDR1 SGHRS and CDR2 YFSETQ come from the germline V gene. CDR3 protein: CASSLEGLEGEQFF. CDR3 in DNA: TGCGCCAGCAGCTTGGAGGGACTAGAGGGTGAGCAGTTCTTC.

The rearrangement joins TRBV9 to TRBJ2-3; TRBD1 matches 8 bases. Germline-derived CDR1 and CDR2 are SGDLS and YYNGEE. This CDR3 comprises 15 residues. V trimming: 0 bases; J trimming: 2 bases; junction bases outside the gene matches: 2. CDR3 bases: TGTGCCAGCAGCGTAGGGACAGGGAACACAGATACGCAGTATTTT. This codes for CASSVGTGNTDTQYF.

This chain joins TRBV7-9 and TRBJ2-3, with 8 bases matching TRBD2. Germline V CDR1 and CDR2: SEHNR, FQNEAQ (reference sequence). The ends lost 3 bases at V and 1 base at J; junction bases unmatched: 3. This CDR3 has 15 residues. CDR3 DNA sequence: TGTGCCAGCAGCTTTATCGGGGGGGGCACAGATACGCAGTATTTT. It specifies CASSFIGGGTDTQYF.

The rearrangement joins TRBV2 to TRBJ1-6; no clear D gene. The CDR3 extends over 16 amino acids. Trimming took off 4 bases at V and 0 bases at J, with 10 bases between the two ends. Germline lookup yields CDR1 SNHLY and CDR2 FYNNEI. The CDR3 loop is CASSVVESSYNSPLHF. For the CDR3, the DNA is TGTGCCAGCAGTGTAGTCGAAAGCTCCTATAATTCACCCCTCCACTTT.

This clone was recorded a few times. The rearrangement joins TRBV5-1 to TRBJ1-5, with a tentative D call TRBD1 (6 bases). This CDR3 is built from 14 residues. CDR1 is SGHRS, CDR2 YFSETQ, per germline. Trimming shortened V by 4 bases and J by 5 bases, and 13 bases separated the two germline ends. The CDR3 DNA follows: TGCGCCAGCAGCCCACAGGGCCAGGATCAGCCCCAGCATTTT. As protein: CASSPQGQDQPQHF.

The chain joins TRBV5-1 to TRBJ1-6; 8 nucleotides align to TRBD1. Germline CDR1 is SGHRS and CDR2 is YFSETQ. Trimming cost V 0 bases and J 5 bases; bases outside gene matches: 4. The CDR3 has 16 residues. The CDR3 spells CASSLGGQGNNSPLHF. The CDR3 nucleotides read TGCGCCAGCAGCTTGGGCGGACAGGGAAATAATTCACCCCTCCACTTT.

This clone was seen a single time. The chain has TRBV6-5 and TRBJ2-1; 9 positions agree with TRBD1. This CDR3 contains 14 residues. Germline-derived CDR1 and CDR2 are MNHEY and SVGAGI. Trimming took 8 bases from V and 7 from J; bases not matched to a gene: 9. CDR3: CASLRDRVGNEQFF. CDR3 DNA: TGTGCCAGCCTCCGGGACAGGGTGGGGAATGAGCAGTTCTTC.